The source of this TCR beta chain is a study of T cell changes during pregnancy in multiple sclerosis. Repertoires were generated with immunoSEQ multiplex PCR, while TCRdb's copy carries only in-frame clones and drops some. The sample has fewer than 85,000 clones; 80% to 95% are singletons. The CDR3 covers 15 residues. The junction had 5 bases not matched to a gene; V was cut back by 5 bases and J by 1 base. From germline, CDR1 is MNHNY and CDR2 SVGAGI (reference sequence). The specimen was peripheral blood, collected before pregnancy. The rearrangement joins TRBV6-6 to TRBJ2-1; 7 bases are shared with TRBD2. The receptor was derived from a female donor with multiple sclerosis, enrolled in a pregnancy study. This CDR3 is CASSPSAGSYNEQFF. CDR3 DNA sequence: TGTGCCAGCAGTCCCTCAGCGGGATCCTACAATGAGCAGTTCTTC.